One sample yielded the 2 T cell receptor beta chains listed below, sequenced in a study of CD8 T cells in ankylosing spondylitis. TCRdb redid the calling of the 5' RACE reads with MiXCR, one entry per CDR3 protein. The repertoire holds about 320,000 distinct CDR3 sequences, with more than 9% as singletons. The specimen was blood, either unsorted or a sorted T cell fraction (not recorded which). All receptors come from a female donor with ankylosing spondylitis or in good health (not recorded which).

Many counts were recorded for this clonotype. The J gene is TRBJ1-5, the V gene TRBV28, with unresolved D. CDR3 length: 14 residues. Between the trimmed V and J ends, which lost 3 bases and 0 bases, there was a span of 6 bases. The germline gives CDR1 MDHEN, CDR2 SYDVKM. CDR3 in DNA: TGTGCCAGCAGTTTGGGAATTAGCAATCAGCCCCAGCATTTT. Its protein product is CASSLGISNQPQHF.

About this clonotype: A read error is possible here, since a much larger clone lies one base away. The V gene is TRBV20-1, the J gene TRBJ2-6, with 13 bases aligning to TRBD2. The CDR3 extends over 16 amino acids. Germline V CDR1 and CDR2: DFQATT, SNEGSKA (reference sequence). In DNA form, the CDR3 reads TGCTGTGCCGCGGGACTAGCGGGATCTGGGGCCAACGTCCTGACTTTC. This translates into CCAAGLAGSGANVLTF.